The 18 T cell receptor beta chains in this list originate from one sample, sequenced in a study of human thymus T cells. Measured with immunoSEQ multiplex PCR; TCRdb has only the in-frame clones, and not every one. The data contain some 46,000 clones, approximately 95% of them singletons. Sequences were obtained from blood. The receptors derive from a girl under three years old with a congenital heart defect but otherwise immunologically healthy.

This clone was found a few times. The chain uses TRBV7-9 and TRBJ1-1; maybe TRBD1 (6 bases). The germline V gene has CDR1 SEHNR and CDR2 FQNEAQ (reference sequence). V gave up 7 bases and J gave up 1 base, with 13 bases separating them. The CDR3 has 14 residues. The CDR3: CASTPGVGNTEAFF. CDR3 sequence (DNA): TGTGCCAGCACCCCAGGGGTTGGGAACACTGAAGCTTTCTTT.

The chain has TRBV6-5 and TRBJ1-1; 9 bases are a match to TRBD1. The length of the CDR3 is 14 residues. Germline trimming cut 5 bases from V and 5 bases from J; bases unmatched to any gene: 6. CDR1 and CDR2 (germline): MNHEY, SVGAGI. CDR3 in amino acids: CASSPTGGRTEAFF. The CDR3 DNA reads as TGTGCCAGCAGTCCGACAGGGGGTAGGACTGAAGCTTTCTTT.

The rearrangement joins TRBV4-3 to TRBJ2-7; 8 bases agree with TRBD1. Trimming took 3 bases from V and 7 from J; bases not matched to a gene: 8. This CDR3 is 14 amino acids long. The V gene's germline CDR1 is LGHNA and CDR2 YSLEER. CDR3 coding DNA: TGCGCCAGCAGCCATCCGGACAGGGCGGGGGAGCAGTACTTC. It translates to CASSHPDRAGEQYF.

The chain uses TRBV5-1 and TRBJ2-5; D not certain. The J call may be incorrect, as the DNA end agrees better with TRBJ2-7. The CDR3 is 14 amino acids. Germline assignment: CDR1 SGHRS and CDR2 YFSETQ. CDR3 in DNA: TGCGCCAGCAGCCCCGAGGCTGCGTATGACGAGCAGTACTTC. Residues: CASSPEAAYDEQYF.

Comments on this clone: The junction shows a germline mismatch at one end, possibly a read error. CDR3 amino acids: CAWSRDTPRYF. The CDR3 DNA follows: TGTGCCTGGAGTCGAGACACTCCGCGGTACTTT. V usage is TRBV30 and J usage is TRBJ1-6; D is unresolved. The germline CDR1 and CDR2 sequences are GTSNPN and SVGIG (reference sequence). This CDR3 has 11 residues.

V gene TRBV27 combines with J gene TRBJ2-7; 8 nucleotides line up with TRBD1. CDR3 length: 15 residues. With V trimmed by 5 bases and J by 5 bases, 11 bases remained unmatched. CDR1 and CDR2 (germline): MNHEY, SMNVEV (reference sequence). The CDR3 bases are TGTGCCAGCAGTCCCCGGGACAGGCATAGGAACGAGCAGTACTTC. Its protein product is CASSPRDRHRNEQYF.

This clone was seen once. This sequence joins TRBV2 and TRBJ2-4; 7 bases are a match to TRBD2. V lost 0 bases, J lost 0 bases, and 8 bases stayed unmatched. The CDR3 is made up of 18 amino acids. Looked up from germline, CDR1 is SNHLY and CDR2 is FYNNEI. CDR3 amino acids: CASSEAPLADLAKNIQYF. CDR3 sequence (DNA): TGTGCCAGCAGTGAAGCTCCCCTAGCGGATCTAGCCAAAAACATTCAGTACTTC.

The chain joins TRBV15 to TRBJ2-3; possibly TRBD1 for D (6 bases). Between the trimmed V and J ends, which lost 3 bases and 6 bases, there was a span of 7 bases. The CDR3 length is 12 residues. Germline V gene lookup returns CDR1 LNHNV and CDR2 YYDKDF (reference sequence). The CDR3 sequence is CATSRGADTQYF. The CDR3 DNA sequence: TGTGCCACCAGCAGGGGGGCTGATACGCAGTATTTT. The variable domain in full, with the rest retrieved from reference TRBV15 and TRBJ2-3, is DAMVIQNPRYQVTQFGKPVTLSCSQTLNHNVMYWYQQKSSQAPKLLFHYYDKDFNNEADTPDNFQSRRPNTSFCFLDIRSPGLGDTAMYLCATSRGADTQYFGPGTRLTVL.

The rearrangement joins TRBV2 to TRBJ2-1; D may be TRBD2 (6 bases). Germline V CDR1 and CDR2: SNHLY, FYNNEI. The CDR3 runs to 13 residues. Trimming cost V 10 bases and J 6 bases, with 16 bases left between them. CDR3 DNA sequence: TGTGCCAAGAGCGGGCGAGTCACCAATGAGCAGTTCTTC. It is translated as CAKSGRVTNEQFF.

The chain recombines TRBV7-6 with TRBJ2-7; possibly TRBD1 for D (6 bases). V was pared by 5 bases and J by 6 bases, with 20 bases between. The germline CDR1 and CDR2 sequences are SGHVS and FNYEAQ. The CDR3 spans 15 residues. CDR3: CASSINRVDSLEQYF. The CDR3 DNA reads TGTGCCAGCAGCATAAACAGGGTCGATTCTCTCGAGCAGTACTTC. Complete variable domain (other parts from reference TRBV7-6 and TRBJ2-7): GAGVSQSPRYKVTKRGQDVALRCDPISGHVSLYWYRQALGQGPEFLTYFNYEAQQDKSGLPNDRFSAERPEGSISTLTIQRTEQRDSAMYRCASSINRVDSLEQYFGPGTRLTVT.

The rearrangement links TRBV11-3 to TRBJ2-1, with 9 bases aligning to TRBD1. The CDR3 has 14 residues. V was clipped by 5 bases and J by 8 bases; unmatched bases: 7. CDR1 is SGHNT and CDR2 is YENEEA in the germline V gene. The CDR3 loop reads CASSRRQGGDEQFF. CDR3 in DNA: TGTGCCAGCAGCAGACGACAGGGGGGCGATGAGCAGTTCTTC.

The chain is built from TRBV9 and TRBJ2-5; 14 bases align to TRBD2. The V segment lost 2 bases and the J segment 5 bases; nucleotides outside the gene matches: 2. Germline V gene sequence: CDR1 SGDLS, CDR2 YYNGEE. The length of the CDR3 is 15 residues. The CDR3 region is CASSVGLAGAETQYF. The CDR3 DNA follows: TGTGCCAGCAGCGTGGGACTAGCGGGAGCCGAGACCCAGTACTTC.

V is TRBV6-1 and J is TRBJ2-1; D might be TRBD2 (6 bases). In germline, CDR1 is MNHNS, CDR2 SASEGT. The V end lost 4 bases, the J end lost 4 bases, and 8 bases lay between the germline ends. This CDR3 spans 13 amino acids. The CDR3 DNA follows: TGTGCCAGCAGTGGGGACTTTTACAATGAGCAGTTCTTC. Its protein is CASSGDFYNEQFF.

The chain uses TRBV19 and TRBJ2-7, with D unresolved. CDR1 and CDR2 (germline): LNHDA, SQIVND (reference sequence). V lost 1 base, J lost 9 bases, and 13 bases lay in between. The CDR3 extends over 13 amino acids. The CDR3 is CASSIGQSGRQYF. In nucleotides, the CDR3 is TGTGCCAGTAGTATAGGACAAAGTGGAAGGCAGTACTTC.

The V gene is TRBV5-1, the J gene TRBJ2-7; D may match TRBD1 or TRBD2 (6 bases each). Deletions cut 0 bases from V and 1 base from J, with 11 bases between. The CDR3 has 15 residues. Germline assignment: CDR1 SGHRS and CDR2 YFSETQ. CDR3 in amino acids: CASSLEGGASYEQYF. Here the CDR3 DNA reads TGCGCCAGCAGCTTGGAGGGGGGAGCATCCTACGAGCAGTACTTC. The entire variable domain, with the rest obtained from reference TRBV5-1 and TRBJ2-7, is as follows: KAGVTQTPRYLIKTRGQQVTLSCSPISGHRSVSWYQQTPGQGLQFLFEYFSETQRNKGNFPGRFSGRQFSNSRSEMNVSTLELGDSALYLCASSLEGGASYEQYFGPGTRLTVT.

The CDR3 DNA sequence: TGTGCCACCAGCAGGGGGGACACTGAAGCTTTCTTT. It is translated as CATSRGDTEAFF. The chain links TRBV15 to TRBJ1-1; D is possibly TRBD1 (5 bases). CDR3 length: 12 amino acids. CDR1 is LNHNV, CDR2 YYDKDF, per germline (reference sequence). V lost 3 bases and J 3 bases, leaving 5 bases between the germline ends. Full variable domain (remainder filled in from reference TRBV15 and TRBJ1-1): DAMVIQNPRYQVTQFGKPVTLSCSQTLNHNVMYWYQQKSSQAPKLLFHYYDKDFNNEADTPDNFQSRRPNTSFCFLDIRSPGLGDTAMYLCATSRGDTEAFFGQGTRLTVV.

The chain joins TRBV7-9 to TRBJ2-1, with 11 bases matching TRBD2. Germline V gene data show CDR1 as SEHNR and CDR2 as FQNEAQ (reference sequence). The CDR3 runs to 16 residues. V dropped 5 bases and J dropped 4; count of bases not matched to a gene: 7. CDR3 DNA sequence: TGTGCCAGCAGCGGTGGACTAGCGGGTGATTACAATGAGCAGTTCTTC. It is translated as CASSGGLAGDYNEQFF.

This clone was picked up one time. CDR3 sequence: CASSLAGNPNEQFF. CDR3 bases: TGTGCCAGCAGCTTAGCGGGTAATCCTAATGAGCAGTTCTTC. The genes are TRBV7-9 and TRBJ2-1, with unresolved D. Germline CDR1 SEHNR, CDR2 FQNEAQ (reference sequence). CDR3 size: 14 residues. V lost 0 bases to trimming and J lost 7 bases, with 10 bases between them.